This T cell receptor (beta chain) was sequenced in a study of persistence of HIV-infected CD4 T cells (TCRdb year 2020). Describing the broader study: The study isolated CMV- and HIV-1 Gag-responding CD4+ T cells from ART-treated individuals to examine antigen-driven clonal expansion of HIV-1-infected cells. Participants had been on suppressive ART for a median of 8 years. Peripheral blood samples of up to about 180 mL were collected at multiple time points, except for a couple of participants, who underwent leukapheresis at a single time point. The clonality of all cells in each sorted population was assessed by TCRbeta sequencing, whereas the clonality of infected cells was assessed by proviral sequencing. For the TCR cluster analysis across participants, 8 or 9 participants were included for CMV and about seven participants for Gag. Study-wide findings and limitations: Degenerate expanded CDR3beta sequences were enriched in antigen-responding cells, suggesting convergent selection of CD4+ responses to CMV and Gag. Within the same sorted populations, how oligoclonal the TCRs were correlated with how oligoclonal the proviruses were. Significantly lower TCRbeta richness was observed in CMV- and Gag-responding cells than in anti-CD3/anti-CD28-responding cells, and higher oligoclonality was observed in CMV-responding cells than in CD3/CD28-stimulated and Gag-responding cells. Because the TCR analyses were done in bulk, restricting them to just the rare CMV-responding cells that actually carried HIV-1 proviruses was not possible. Only a small number of individuals took part in the study, and the range of antigens tested was limited.

Germline trimming: 4 bases from V, 4 bases from J; junction bases outside gene matches: 4. Measured from the cysteine to the phenylalanine, the CDR3 is 14 residues long. Of all the DNA, just the CDR3 is kept, 42 bases in frame from base 1. The germline V gene supplies CDR1 MGHDK and CDR2 SYGVNS. Note on this clone: The antigen this receptor binds is unknown. Per-nucleotide qualities are absent, and no much larger clonotype sits a single base away.

TCRbeta repertoires were sequenced from genomic DNA with the immunoSEQ hsTCRB assay version 4 in survey mode. Genomic DNA was diluted to 7.5 to 10 ng/uL, using up to roughly 1 ug per sample for TCRbeta sequencing. For the original study's pipeline: TCRbeta data were analyzed in ImmunoSeq Analyzer 3.0, with diversity computed on productive nucleotide rearrangements. Using the Immunarch R package, lower-bound TCR diversity was estimated with the improved Chao index and clonality was estimated with the Gini coefficient. When different nucleotide rearrangements encoded the same CDR3beta amino acid sequence, each rearrangement was treated as a distinct clonotype. Differential abundance analysis found TCRbeta sequences that were significantly enriched in antigen-responding cells compared with anti-CD3/anti-CD28-activated cells. GLIPH2 grouped TCRs by predicted peptide-MHC specificity, both within each participant and across combined participant data sets. Here the immuneACCESS table is served through TCRdb, limited to in-frame sequences with V and J called. Missing clones are a known gap in these copies; in checked studies unresolved V genes cover under half, and the rest lacks a known reason. Clonal size and the V and J genes are those of that table, whereas D and trimming came from the DNA. The sample table shows just under 65,000 clones, and roughly 75% are seen once. Clones ranked in the top ten supply about 1.8% of the sample.

The treatment or condition label on this specimen signifies: suppressive antiretroviral therapy. A pool of overlapping HIV-1 Gag 15-mer peptides, at around 1 ug per peptide per mL, was used to stimulate the cells. Nonresponding CD40L-negative CD69-negative CD45RO-high memory CD4+ T cells were sorted as memory populations depleted of antigen-responding cells. Participants were HIV-1-infected adults who started suppressive ART during chronic infection. For at least 4 years, participants had undetectable plasma HIV-1 RNA, below 50 copies/mL. To be included, a participant needed positive CMV serology and a CD4+ T cell count above 400 cells/uL. Before stimulation, PBMCs were isolated using density centrifugation and then depleted of CD8+ T cells. CD8-depleted PBMCs were stimulated for approximately 18 hours with anti-CD28/CD49d costimulation, CD40-blocking antibody and enfuvirtide to prevent new infections. Cell sorting was performed on a Beckman Coulter MoFlo Legacy or XDP sorter, and dead cells were excluded with propidium iodide. For samples with more than one million cells, genomic DNA was extracted with the QIAamp DNA Mini Kit, and for all other samples the Quick-DNA Microprep Kit was used.

This TCR derives from an adult man with HIV who was CMV-seropositive. The chain is made from TRBV25-1 and TRBJ2-7; 10 middle bases align to TRBD1. The starting material was CD4+ T cells sorted from PBMCs after approximately 18-hour stimulation, obtained from a patient who received antiretroviral therapy. The cell subset or site label here, explained by the study, means: CD40L-CD69- CD45RO-high memory CD4 T cells not responding to Gag peptides. The nucleotide sequence reads as follows: TGTGCCAGCAGTGGAGGGACAGGGGAATACGAGCAGTACTTC. Its protein is CASSGGTGEYEQYF.